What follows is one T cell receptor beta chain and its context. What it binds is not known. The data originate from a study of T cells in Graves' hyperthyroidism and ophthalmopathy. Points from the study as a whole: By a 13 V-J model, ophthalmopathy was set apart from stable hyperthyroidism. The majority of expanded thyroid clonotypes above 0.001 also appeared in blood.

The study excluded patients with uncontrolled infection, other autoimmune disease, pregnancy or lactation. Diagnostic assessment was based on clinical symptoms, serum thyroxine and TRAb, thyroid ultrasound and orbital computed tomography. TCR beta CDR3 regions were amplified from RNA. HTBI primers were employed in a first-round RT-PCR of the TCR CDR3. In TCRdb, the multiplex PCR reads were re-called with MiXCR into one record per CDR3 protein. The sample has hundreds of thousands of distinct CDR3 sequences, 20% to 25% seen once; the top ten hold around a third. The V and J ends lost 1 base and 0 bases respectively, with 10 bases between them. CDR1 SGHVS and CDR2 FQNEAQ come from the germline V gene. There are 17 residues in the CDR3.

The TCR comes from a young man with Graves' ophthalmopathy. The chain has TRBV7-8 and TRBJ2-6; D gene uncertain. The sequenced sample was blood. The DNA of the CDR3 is TGTGCCAGCAGCTTAGAAAAGGGCAACTCTGGGGCCAACGTCCTGACTTTC. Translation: CASSLEKGNSGANVLTF.